The entry below describes one T cell receptor beta chain. The sample originates from a study of blood T cell repertoires in COVID-19. Background on the study: The origin of the acute and convalescent COVID-19 samples was the United States, Italy and Spain.

V shed 3 bases and J 2 bases; nucleotides not matched to a gene: 3. The CDR3 is 14 amino acids. Germline CDR1 reads MNHEY; CDR2 reads SMNVEV (reference sequence). The data were produced by immunoSEQ multiplex PCR, yet TCRdb's version contains in-frame clones alone and is incomplete. The table records 350,000 to 550,000 clones, 85% to 90% of them present only once. The sequenced sample was peripheral blood. The rearrangement joins TRBV27 to TRBJ1-2; 7 bases fit TRBD1. The sequence came from a woman under 40 with acute or convalescent COVID-19. For the CDR3, the DNA is TGTGCCAGCAGTTTGGCCAGGGGGAACTATGGCTACACCTTC. Protein sequence: CASSLARGNYGYTF.